Each of the 27 T cell receptor beta chains below was sequenced from the same sample in a study of T-cell reconstitution after alpha-beta-depleted transplantation in children. The TCRbeta library incorporated unique molecular identifiers. A single record per CDR3 protein comes from TCRdb applying MiXCR to the PCR reads. The sample holds 800,000 to 1,000,000 distinct CDR3 sequences, under 30% seen once. Sequenced material: PBMCs, mostly from graft donor cells, taken 360 days after TCRalphabeta/CD19-depleted stem cell transplant. The origin of the receptors is a boy under three years old who had a stem cell transplant for SCID, so the T cells may come from the graft donor.

In its sample, this clonotype was seen a few times. The chain uses TRBV28 and TRBJ2-1; 9 nucleotides agree with TRBD2. CDR1 MDHEN and CDR2 SYDVKM come from the germline V gene. This CDR3 is 15 amino acids long. The trim removed 5 bases at V and 7 bases at J, leaving 9 bases unmatched. The CDR3 nucleotides read TGTGCCAGCAGTCCGAACCAGCGGGGGGCAAATGAGCAGTTCTTC. It codes for CASSPNQRGANEQFF.

The rearrangement joins TRBV11-3 to TRBJ1-1; D is uncertain. The CDR3 is made up of 13 amino acids. Germline lookup yields CDR1 SGHNT and CDR2 YENEEA. V gave up 6 bases and J gave up 5 bases, with 13 bases separating them. The DNA for the CDR3 is TGTGCCAGCAGTCAACACAGAGAGACTGAAGCTTTCTTT. Translation: CASSQHRETEAFF.

The chain joins TRBV10-3 to TRBJ2-5; TRBD2 matches at 10 bases. The germline gives CDR1 ENHRY, CDR2 SYGVKD. This CDR3 is 13 amino acids long. The J segment lost 5 bases and the V segment lost 8 bases, leaving 5 bases of the junction unmatched. The CDR3 nucleotides are TGTGCCATCGGGGAGACTAGCGGGGAGACCCAGTACTTC. This translates into CAIGETSGETQYF.

The genes are TRBV29-1 and TRBJ2-1; 9 positions match TRBD1. V was clipped by 6 bases and J by 5 bases; unmatched bases: 8. The CDR3 is 14 residues long. Germline CDR1 and CDR2: SQVTM and ANQGSEA. The CDR3 reads CSVTRDRAHNEQFF. CDR3 coding DNA: TGCAGCGTGACCCGGGACAGGGCCCACAATGAGCAGTTCTTC.

Only a few counts were recorded for this clonotype. CDR3 coding DNA: TGTGCCAGCAGGCTGACAGGGTCGGGCGGGACCCAGTACTTC. The encoded protein is CASRLTGSGGTQYF. The chain links TRBV28 to TRBJ2-5; 7 bases match TRBD1. The V gene's germline CDR1 is MDHEN and CDR2 SYDVKM. The J segment lost 7 bases and the V segment lost 6 bases, leaving 11 bases of the junction unmatched. The CDR3 totals 14 residues. Supplemented by reference TRBV28 and TRBJ2-5, the full variable domain reads DVKVTQSSRYLVKRTGEKVFLECVQDMDHENMFWYRQDPGLGLRLIYFSYDVKMKEKGDIPEGYSVSREKKERFSLILESASTNQTSMYLCASRLTGSGGTQYFGPGTRLLVL.

This clonotype has just a few counts. The chain recombines TRBV18 with TRBJ1-1; D ambiguous. V dropped 3 bases and J dropped 11 bases, with 16 bases sitting between them. The germline CDR1 and CDR2 sequences are KGHSH and LQKENI. This CDR3 is 13 amino acids long. The CDR3 spells CASSPETTVGAFF. DNA of the CDR3: TGTGCCAGCTCACCGGAGACAACCGTGGGGGCTTTCTTT.

The CDR3, as DNA: TGTGCCAGCAGCCCTCAAAATAATCCCCGGGAGCAGTTCTTC. This encodes CASSPQNNPREQFF. The chain combines TRBV4-2 with TRBJ2-1; D not resolved. The germline gives CDR1 LGHNA, CDR2 YNFKEQ. This CDR3 has 14 amino acids. V shed 4 bases and J shed 10 bases, with 17 bases lying between them.

The chain employs TRBV5-1 and TRBJ2-3; 8 bases match TRBD1. Germline V gene sequence: CDR1 SGHRS, CDR2 YFSETQ. The V gene end was trimmed by 2 bases and the J gene end by 2 bases; junction bases not matched to a gene: 4. The CDR3 contains 15 residues. The CDR3 nucleotides are TGCGCCAGCAGCTTTCACAGGGGGACCACAGATACGCAGTATTTT. Protein product: CASSFHRGTTDTQYF.

CDR3 coding DNA: TGTGCCAGCAGCCGGAGCGTCCCAGATACGCAGTATTTT. Encoded protein: CASSRSVPDTQYF. The gene calls are TRBV28 and TRBJ2-3; D gene ambiguous. CDR3 length equals 13 residues. Trimming removed 6 bases from V and 4 bases from J, with 11 bases in between. CDR1 MDHEN and CDR2 SYDVKM come from the germline V gene.

This clonotype was observed a handful of times. The rearrangement joins TRBV5-1 to TRBJ2-1; no reliable D call. The CDR3 has 14 residues. Per the germline V gene, CDR1 is SGHRS and CDR2 is YFSETQ. The V and J ends lost 0 bases and 2 bases respectively, with 6 bases between them. The CDR3 loop is CASSLVVTYNEQFF. As DNA, the CDR3 is TGCGCCAGCAGCTTGGTGGTCACCTACAATGAGCAGTTCTTC.

Turning to this clonotype: This may come from a read error, since a much larger clone is one base off. The chain carries TRBV28 and TRBJ2-7; possibly TRBD2 for D (5 bases). The CDR3 runs to 14 residues. Trimming pared 7 bases from V and 0 bases from J, leaving 13 bases between. Germline V gene data show CDR1 as MDHEN and CDR2 as SYDVKM. The CDR3 sequence: CASNGIQYSYEQYF. CDR3 DNA sequence: TGTGCCAGCAACGGGATCCAATACTCCTACGAGCAGTACTTC.

This chain links TRBV6-5 with TRBJ2-1; no reliable D call. Looked up from germline, CDR1 is MNHEY and CDR2 is SVGAGI. V was pared by 0 bases and J by 9 bases, with 9 bases between. The CDR3 runs to 13 residues. CDR3 nucleotide sequence: TGTGCCAGCAGTTACTCCCCGGGCCCTGAGCAGTTCTTC. Translated, it gives CASSYSPGPEQFF.

The rearrangement uses TRBV5-1 and TRBJ1-1, with unresolved D. The CDR3 loop spans 14 amino acids. Trimming took off 0 bases at V and 5 bases at J, with 11 bases between the two ends. Germline-derived CDR1 and CDR2 are SGHRS and YFSETQ. In DNA form, the CDR3 reads TGCGCCAGCAGCTTGGTCTCCTGGGAGACTGAAGCTTTCTTT. This sequence encodes CASSLVSWETEAFF.

The chain has TRBV5-1 and TRBJ2-5; 7 bases map to TRBD1. Germline assignment: CDR1 SGHRS and CDR2 YFSETQ. J was trimmed by 2 bases and V by 4 bases; bases with no gene match: 5. The CDR3 runs 14 residues. DNA for the CDR3: TGCGCCAGCAGCGAAACAGGGGTACAAGAGACCCAGTACTTC. Translation gives CASSETGVQETQYF.

This clonotype was seen a handful of times. This sequence joins TRBV7-2 and TRBJ2-3; weak D call: TRBD2 (7 bases). V shed 4 bases and J shed 4 bases, with 15 bases lying between them. Germline V gene sequence: CDR1 SGHTA, CDR2 FQGNSA. This CDR3 comprises 15 residues. This CDR3 is CASSSSGGVPDTQYF. The CDR3 DNA sequence: TGTGCCAGCAGCTCATCGGGGGGCGTCCCAGATACGCAGTATTTT.

This clonotype was seen only a few times. The chain links TRBV11-3 to TRBJ2-1; D is uncertain. The V and J ends lost 4 bases and 7 bases respectively, with 11 bases between them. The CDR3 sequence is 13 residues long. In germline, CDR1 is SGHNT, CDR2 YENEEA. CDR3 loop: CASSSQSSNEQFF. CDR3 sequence (DNA): TGTGCCAGCAGCTCACAATCTTCGAATGAGCAGTTCTTC.

This clonotype was counted between two and nine times. V is TRBV7-6 and J is TRBJ2-7, with TRBD2 matching 9 bases. The V gene end was trimmed by 4 bases and the J gene end by 4 bases; junction bases not matched to a gene: 8. The CDR3 is made up of 15 amino acids. Germline-derived CDR1 and CDR2 are SGHVS and FNYEAQ. The CDR3 spells CASSSGGTSPYEQYF. The CDR3 coding sequence is TGTGCCAGCAGCTCAGGCGGGACTAGCCCTTACGAGCAGTACTTC.

This clonotype was seen only a few times. The gene calls are TRBV5-6 and TRBJ2-4; D remains unclear. The germline gives CDR1 SGHDT, CDR2 YYEEEE. Trimming left V 4 bases short and J 5 bases short, with 10 bases between. CDR3 length: 13 residues. CDR3 bases: TGTGCCAGCAGCGGCACTGCAGAAAACATTCAGTACTTC. Its protein is CASSGTAENIQYF.

The V gene is TRBV7-9, the J gene TRBJ2-1, with D perhaps TRBD1 or TRBD2 (5 bases each). Germline V lookup: CDR1 SEHNR, CDR2 FQNEAQ (reference sequence). With 0 bases removed from V and 2 bases from J, the gap between germline ends came to 14 bases. The CDR3 has 17 residues. In DNA, the CDR3 is TGTGCCAGCAGCTTAGCATGGGACCACCGTACCTACAATGAGCAGTTCTTC. Protein sequence: CASSLAWDHRTYNEQFF.

The J gene is TRBJ2-5, the V gene TRBV5-1; 9 bases are shared with TRBD1. Germline V gene sequence: CDR1 SGHRS, CDR2 YFSETQ. The CDR3 runs 17 residues. V lost 0 bases to trimming and J lost 7 bases; unmatched junction nucleotides: 13. CDR3 amino acids: CASSLGLLRQGQGTQYF. The CDR3 DNA is TGCGCCAGCAGCTTGGGGCTCCTACGACAGGGACAGGGGACCCAGTACTTC.

J is TRBJ2-5 and V is TRBV7-9; no definite D call. Germline V gene data show CDR1 as SEHNR and CDR2 as FQNEAQ (reference sequence). The V and J ends lost 0 bases and 2 bases respectively, with 10 bases between them. The CDR3 has 15 amino acids. The CDR3 DNA follows: TGTGCCAGCAGCTTAGCGTTATCGTGGCAAGAGACCCAGTACTTC. This encodes CASSLALSWQETQYF.

J is TRBJ2-1 and V is TRBV2; D may correspond to TRBD1 or TRBD2 (5 bases each). The V gene lost 7 bases and the J gene lost 1 base, with 17 bases spanning the gap. In germline, CDR1 is SNHLY, CDR2 FYNNEI. The CDR3 is 16 residues long. The CDR3 bases are TGTGCCAGCATAACGGTCCGGGACGCGTCCTACAATGAGCAGTTCTTC. Translated, it gives CASITVRDASYNEQFF.

The chain combines TRBV20-1 with TRBJ1-2, with a tentative D call TRBD1 (6 bases). The length of the CDR3 is 13 residues. CDR1 and CDR2 from the germline V gene are DFQATT and SNEGSKA (reference sequence). Trimming pared 5 bases from V and 6 bases from J, leaving 16 bases between. CDR3 nucleotides: TGCAGTGCTCCCTCGGCCGGGACAAATGGCTACACCTTC. Protein product: CSAPSAGTNGYTF.

This sequence joins TRBV6-1 and TRBJ1-1; D gene ambiguous. The V end lost 6 bases, the J end lost 0 bases, and 11 bases lay between the germline ends. The CDR3 is 14 amino acids. Germline V lookup: CDR1 MNHNS, CDR2 SASEGT. This CDR3 is CASRSGHLNTEAFF. CDR3 DNA: TGTGCCAGCAGATCCGGTCACCTGAACACTGAAGCTTTCTTT.

Only a few counts were recorded for this clonotype. This chain uses TRBV7-8 with TRBJ2-7, with unresolved D. Germline CDR1 is SGHVS and CDR2 is FQNEAQ. CDR3 length: 13 residues. The V and J ends lost 7 bases and 2 bases respectively, with 12 bases between them. This CDR3 reads CASTEEPTYEQYF. For the CDR3, the DNA is TGTGCCAGCACCGAGGAACCAACCTACGAGCAGTACTTC.

The chain is built from TRBV29-1 and TRBJ2-1; TRBD1 agrees at 11 bases. The junction had 2 bases not matched to a gene; V was cut back by 4 bases and J by 3 bases. The CDR3 length is 14 residues. Germline V gives CDR1 SQVTM, CDR2 ANQGSEA. Here the CDR3 reads CSVGTGGFYNEQFF. As DNA, the CDR3 is TGCAGCGTTGGGACAGGGGGCTTCTACAATGAGCAGTTCTTC.

CDR3 nucleotides: TGCGCCAGCAGCTTTTACGTAAGGGGGGGGCGCCCAGATACGCAGTATTTT. Encoded protein: CASSFYVRGGRPDTQYF. This chain links TRBV5-1 with TRBJ2-3, with a weak D call TRBD2 (7 bases). The ends were cut back, 2 bases at V and 4 bases at J, with 20 bases in the middle. Per germline, CDR1 SGHRS and CDR2 YFSETQ. This CDR3 has 17 amino acids.